The T cell receptor beta chain under discussion was sequenced for a study of CD8+ T cells in alopecia areata. The sample's treatment: oral pan-JAK inhibitor, 5-10 mg twice daily. Peripheral blood and lesional scalp punch biopsies came from alopecia areata patients. The researchers isolated CD4+ and CD8+ T cells from PBMCs by sorting. The CDR3 contains 17 residues. Germline values: CDR1 SGHTA, CDR2 FQGTGA. The V gene end was trimmed by 2 bases and the J gene end by 1 base; junction bases not matched to a gene: 7. After isolation, RNA underwent reverse transcription to generate cDNA as the sequencing template. TCRdb's table, derived via immunoSEQ multiplex PCR, lists solely in-frame clones and lacks some. The table has about 210,000 clones, 64% seen once. This clone was picked up a small number of times. Its antigen remains unknown. Whole-study results and caveats: Amid tofacitinib therapy, many expanded lesional clones stayed present in scalp and blood. Scalp specimens additionally yield sequences from normal skin's resident alphabeta T cells.

The V and J genes are TRBV7-3 and TRBJ2-5; 10 nucleotides agree with TRBD2. This receptor was taken from a human donor with alopecia areata. The sequencing here drew on CD4+ T cells sorted from blood, taken at week 4, from a patient treated with tofacitinib. The CDR3 DNA is TGTGCCAGCAGCTTAGGGCTAGCGGGGGTAACCCAAGAGACCCAGTACTTC. Translated, it gives CASSLGLAGVTQETQYF. Together with reference TRBV7-3 and TRBJ2-5, the CDR3 gives the full variable domain: GAGVSQTPSNKVTEKGKYVELRCDPISGHTALYWYRQSLGQGPEFLIYFQGTGAADDSGLPNDRFFAVRPEGSVSTLKIQRTERGDSAVYLCASSLGLAGVTQETQYFGPGTRLLVL.